The 18 T cell receptor beta chains in this list originate from one sample, sequenced in a study of STAT3 mutations in large granular lymphocyte leukemia. Antigens of these TCRs are unknown. Whole-study results and caveats: In T-cell large granular lymphocyte leukemia, about half of patients showed multiple immunodominant subclonotypes.

Using immunoSEQ multiplex PCR, the repertoire was profiled, and TCRdb retains in-frame clones only, with some absent. The sample lists about 24,000 clones; approximately 94% were seen once. What was sequenced was peripheral blood mononuclear cells. All receptors derive from a man between 35 and 55 years old with T-cell large granular lymphocyte leukemia. Some clones in this sample may be carry-over from other donors' samples.

The chain has TRBV29-1 and TRBJ2-1; D uncertain. The V gene's germline CDR1 is SQVTM and CDR2 ANQGSEA. The CDR3 consists of 13 residues. Between the trimmed V and J ends, which lost 1 base and 7 bases, there was a span of 11 bases. The CDR3 DNA reads TGCAGCGTTGAAGGTGTGTCCCTTAATGAGCAGTTCTTC. Protein: CSVEGVSLNEQFF.

Notes on this clone: At one of its ends the junction is not consistent with the germline gene, which may arise from a read error. J is TRBJ2-3 and V is TRBV6-6; D possibly corresponds to TRBD1 (6 bases). Germline V gene data show CDR1 as MNHNY and CDR2 as SVGAGI (reference sequence). The CDR3 covers 14 residues. CDR3 DNA sequence: TGTGCCAGCAGTTACTTCAAACAGGGTGGTCCGCGGAATTTT. Translation: CASSYFKQGGPRNF.

CDR3 nucleotide sequence: TGTGCCAGCAGTTTGCAGGGACAGGGGGATTGGCCCCAGCATTTT. Its translation: CASSLQGQGDWPQHF. The V gene is TRBV27, the J gene TRBJ1-5, with 11 bases that match TRBD1. V dropped 3 bases and J dropped 9; count of bases not matched to a gene: 7. CDR1 and CDR2 (germline): MNHEY, SMNVEV (reference sequence). The CDR3 is 15 residues long.

V and J are TRBV19 and TRBJ2-7; 10 nucleotides agree with TRBD1. The CDR3 loop spans 14 amino acids. CDR1 and CDR2 from the germline V gene are LNHDA and SQIVND (reference sequence). Trimming removed 7 bases from V and 4 bases from J; junction bases left unmatched: 7. CDR3: CASTPRDRGYEQYF. For the CDR3, the DNA is TGTGCCAGTACCCCTCGGGACAGGGGTTACGAGCAGTACTTC.

This rearrangement joins TRBV9 to TRBJ2-3, with 9 bases aligning to TRBD2. Unmatched junction bases numbered 10, after V lost 0 bases and J lost 2 bases. Germline loops: CDR1 SGDLS, CDR2 YYNGEE. The length of the CDR3 is 18 residues. DNA for the CDR3: TGTGCCAGCAGCGTAGGAGGGTCTAGCGGGGCGTCCACAGATACGCAGTATTTT. This translates into CASSVGGSSGASTDTQYF.

A single count supports this clone. The chain joins TRBV18 to TRBJ1-5, with D unresolved. Germline CDR1 and CDR2: KGHSH and LQKENI. CDR3 length: 15 residues. Trimming pared 3 bases from V and 5 bases from J, leaving 14 bases between. The CDR3 here is CASSPEGSGYQPQHF. DNA for the CDR3: TGTGCCAGCTCACCGGAAGGCTCTGGGTATCAGCCCCAGCATTTT.

This rearrangement joins TRBV18 to TRBJ1-4; tentative D call: TRBD1 (6 bases). CDR1 is KGHSH, CDR2 LQKENI, per germline. The V gene lost 5 bases and the J gene lost 7 bases, with 17 bases spanning the gap. The CDR3 has 15 residues. The CDR3 region is CASSSAGHKGEKLFF. DNA of the CDR3: TGTGCCAGCTCAAGCGCGGGACACAAAGGTGAAAAACTGTTTTTT. The full variable domain, completed using reference TRBV18 and TRBJ1-4, is NAGVMQNPRHLVRRRGQEARLRCSPMKGHSHVYWYRQLPEEGLKFMVYLQKENIIDESGMPKERFSAEFPKEGPSILRIQQVVRGDSAAYFCASSSAGHKGEKLFFGSGTQLSVL.

V usage is TRBV7-2 and J usage is TRBJ2-3; 11 nucleotides agree with TRBD1. Germline CDR1 is SGHTA and CDR2 is FQGNSA. After removal of 6 bases from V and 5 bases from J, the junction contained 10 bases not matched to a gene. This CDR3 contains 16 residues. The CDR3 DNA reads TGTGCCAGCAGGGTATCCGTGGGACAGGGGGAAGATACGCAGTATTTT. Translated: CASRVSVGQGEDTQYF.

V and J are TRBV5-1 and TRBJ2-3; D gene unclear. Germline-derived CDR1 and CDR2 are SGHRS and YFSETQ. There are 16 residues in the CDR3. V was trimmed by 4 bases and J by 2 bases, leaving 17 bases between them. The CDR3 spells CASSLLTRPSTDTQYF. CDR3 sequence (DNA): TGCGCCAGCAGCCTCTTGACTCGCCCCTCCACAGATACGCAGTATTTT.

The chain uses TRBV29-1 and TRBJ1-2, with 7 positions matching TRBD1. Unmatched junction bases numbered 5, after V lost 3 bases and J lost 7 bases. This CDR3 contains 12 residues. Germline loops: CDR1 SQVTM, CDR2 ANQGSEA. For the CDR3, the DNA is TGCAGCGTTGAGAGTCAGGGGGGTGGCTACACCTTC. Amino acids: CSVESQGGGYTF.

The V and J genes are TRBV7-9 and TRBJ2-1, with D maybe TRBD1 (6 bases). The CDR3 loop spans 12 amino acids. Germline V gene sequence: CDR1 SEHNR, CDR2 FQNEAQ (reference sequence). The V end lost 5 bases, the J end lost 5 bases, and 7 bases lay between the germline ends. The CDR3 bases are TGTGCCAGCAGCCGGACAGACAATGAGCAGTTCTTC. This codes for CASSRTDNEQFF.

V gene TRBV7-9 combines with J gene TRBJ2-3, with 10 bases fitting TRBD2. CDR1 and CDR2 (germline): SEHNR, FQNEAQ (reference sequence). This CDR3 comprises 15 residues. The V gene end was trimmed by 3 bases and the J gene end by 1 base; junction bases not matched to a gene: 1. The CDR3 DNA reads TGTGCCAGCAGCTTTACTAGCGGGGGCACAGATACGCAGTATTTT. Translation: CASSFTSGGTDTQYF.

This clone has more than one count but fewer than ten. The V call is TRBV7-9, the J call TRBJ2-7; D is unclear. V shed 1 base and J shed 0 bases, with 7 bases lying between them. Germline CDR1 is SEHNR and CDR2 is FQNEAQ (reference sequence). This CDR3 region has 14 residues. CDR3 region: CASSLDRTSYEQYF. Here the CDR3 DNA reads TGTGCCAGCAGCTTAGATCGGACCTCCTACGAGCAGTACTTC.

V is TRBV7-6 and J is TRBJ2-2; the D is unclear. The germline V gene has CDR1 SGHVS and CDR2 FNYEAQ. V was cut by 3 bases and J by 4 bases, with 12 bases left in between. The CDR3 runs 15 residues. The CDR3, as DNA: TGTGCCAGCAGCTTTAACGACTTAGCCACCGGGGAGCTGTTTTTT. Amino acids: CASSFNDLATGELFF. Supplemented by reference TRBV7-6 and TRBJ2-2, the full variable domain reads GAGVSQSPRYKVTKRGQDVALRCDPISGHVSLYWYRQALGQGPEFLTYFNYEAQQDKSGLPNDRFSAERPEGSISTLTIQRTEQRDSAMYRCASSFNDLATGELFFGEGSRLTVL.

The chain couples TRBV7-2 to TRBJ1-5; tentative D call: TRBD1 (5 bases). Germline CDR1 is SGHTA and CDR2 is FQGNSA. The CDR3 runs 14 residues. V lost 5 bases to trimming and J lost 4 bases, with 12 bases between them. The CDR3 sequence: CASSTTGGNQPQHF. The CDR3 nucleotides are TGTGCCAGCAGCACGACGGGGGGGAATCAGCCCCAGCATTTT.

The chain carries TRBV29-1 and TRBJ2-7, with TRBD2 identical over 10 bases. This CDR3 is 14 amino acids long. The V gene's germline CDR1 is SQVTM and CDR2 ANQGSEA. The V and J ends lost 2 bases and 1 base, in that order; junction bases with no gene match: 2. CDR3 sequence (DNA): TGCAGCGTTGAAACTAGCGGGGTTTCCTACGAGCAGTACTTC. Its protein product is CSVETSGVSYEQYF.

V and J are TRBV5-4 and TRBJ1-3; 7 bases align to TRBD1. With 3 bases clipped from V and 0 bases from J, the junction kept 3 bases outside the gene matches. The CDR3 spans 15 residues. Per germline, CDR1 SGHNT and CDR2 YYREEE (reference sequence). CDR3 nucleotide sequence: TGTGCCAGCAGCTCCGGGACAGCCTCTGGAAACACCATATATTTT. This gives the protein CASSSGTASGNTIYF. Based on the CDR3 plus reference TRBV5-4 and TRBJ1-3, the full variable domain is ETGVTQSPTHLIKTRGQQVTLRCSSQSGHNTVSWYQQALGQGPQFIFQYYREEENGRGNFPPRFSGLQFPNYSSELNVNALELDDSALYLCASSSGTASGNTIYFGEGSWLTVV.

The genes are TRBV7-9 and TRBJ2-1; weak D call: TRBD2 (5 bases). This CDR3 is 12 amino acids long. Germline CDR1 is SEHNR and CDR2 is FQNEAQ (reference sequence). Trimming took 4 bases from V and 4 from J, leaving 5 bases between them. Here the CDR3 reads CASSSGYNEQFF. Here the CDR3 DNA reads TGTGCCAGCAGCTCGGGGTACAATGAGCAGTTCTTC.